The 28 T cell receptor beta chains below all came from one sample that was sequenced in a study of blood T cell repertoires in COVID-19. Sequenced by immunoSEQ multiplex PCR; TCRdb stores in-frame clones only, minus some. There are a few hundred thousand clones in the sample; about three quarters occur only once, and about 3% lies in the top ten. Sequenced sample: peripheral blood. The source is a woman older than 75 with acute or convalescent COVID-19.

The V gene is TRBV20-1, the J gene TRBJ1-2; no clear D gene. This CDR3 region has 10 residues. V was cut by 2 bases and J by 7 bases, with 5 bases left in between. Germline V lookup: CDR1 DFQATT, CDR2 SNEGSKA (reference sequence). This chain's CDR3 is CSARNSGYTF. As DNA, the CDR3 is TGCAGTGCTAGAAACAGTGGCTACACCTTC.

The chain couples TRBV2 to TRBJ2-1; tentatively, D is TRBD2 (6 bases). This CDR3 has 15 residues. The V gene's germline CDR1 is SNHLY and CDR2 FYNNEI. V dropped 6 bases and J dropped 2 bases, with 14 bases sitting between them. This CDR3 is CASSPRERAYNEQFF. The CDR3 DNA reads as TGTGCCAGCAGCCCCAGAGAGCGGGCCTACAATGAGCAGTTCTTC.

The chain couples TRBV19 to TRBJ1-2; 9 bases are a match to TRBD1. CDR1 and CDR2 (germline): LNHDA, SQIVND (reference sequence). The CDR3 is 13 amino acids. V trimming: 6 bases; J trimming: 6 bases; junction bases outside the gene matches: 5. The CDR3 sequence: CASRRGQGNGYTF. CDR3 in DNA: TGTGCCAGTAGGAGAGGACAGGGGAATGGCTACACCTTC.

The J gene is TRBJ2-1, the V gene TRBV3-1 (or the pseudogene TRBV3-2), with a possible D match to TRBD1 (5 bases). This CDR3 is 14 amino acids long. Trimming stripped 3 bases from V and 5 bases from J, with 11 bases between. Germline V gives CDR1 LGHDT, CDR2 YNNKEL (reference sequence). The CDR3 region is CASSHGVRDNEQFF. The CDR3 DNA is TGTGCCAGCAGCCACGGCGTCAGGGACAATGAGCAGTTCTTC.

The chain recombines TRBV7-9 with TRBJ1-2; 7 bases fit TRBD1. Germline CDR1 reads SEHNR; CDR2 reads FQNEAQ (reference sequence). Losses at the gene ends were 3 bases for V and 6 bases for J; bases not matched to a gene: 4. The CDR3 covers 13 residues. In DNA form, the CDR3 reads TGTGCCAGCAGCTTGACAGGGCTCGATGGCTACACCTTC. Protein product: CASSLTGLDGYTF. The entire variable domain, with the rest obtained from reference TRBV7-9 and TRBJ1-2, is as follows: DTGVSQNPRHKITKRGQNVTFRCDPISEHNRLYWYRQTLGQGPEFLTYFQNEAQLEKSRLLSDRFSAERPKGSFSTLEIQRTEQGDSAMYLCASSLTGLDGYTFGSGTRLTVV.

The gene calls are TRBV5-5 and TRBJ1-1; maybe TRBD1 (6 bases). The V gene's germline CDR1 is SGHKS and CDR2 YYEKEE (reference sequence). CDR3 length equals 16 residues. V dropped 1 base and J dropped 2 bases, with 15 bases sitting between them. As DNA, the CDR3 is TGTGCCAGCAGCTTGACAGGGAGCGGAATTAACACTGAAGCTTTCTTT. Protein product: CASSLTGSGINTEAFF.

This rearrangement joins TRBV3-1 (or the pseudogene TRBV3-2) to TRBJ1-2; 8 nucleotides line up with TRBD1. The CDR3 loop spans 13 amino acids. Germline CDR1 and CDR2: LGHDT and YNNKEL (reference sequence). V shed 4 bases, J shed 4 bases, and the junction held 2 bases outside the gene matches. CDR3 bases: TGTGCCAGCAGCCTGGACAGGGTCTATGGCTACACCTTC. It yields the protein CASSLDRVYGYTF.

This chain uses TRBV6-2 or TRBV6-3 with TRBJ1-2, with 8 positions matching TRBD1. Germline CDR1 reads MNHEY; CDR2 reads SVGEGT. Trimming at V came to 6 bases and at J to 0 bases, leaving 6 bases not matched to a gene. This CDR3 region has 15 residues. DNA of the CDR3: TGTGCCAGCAGCGGCAGACAGGGGACTAACTATGGCTACACCTTC. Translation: CASSGRQGTNYGYTF.

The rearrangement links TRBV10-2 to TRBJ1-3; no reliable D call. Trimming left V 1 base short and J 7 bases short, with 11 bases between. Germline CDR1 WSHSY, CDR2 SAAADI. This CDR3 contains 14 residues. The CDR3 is CASSEWGGLNTIYF. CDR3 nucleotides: TGCGCCAGCAGTGAGTGGGGAGGGTTGAACACCATATATTTT.

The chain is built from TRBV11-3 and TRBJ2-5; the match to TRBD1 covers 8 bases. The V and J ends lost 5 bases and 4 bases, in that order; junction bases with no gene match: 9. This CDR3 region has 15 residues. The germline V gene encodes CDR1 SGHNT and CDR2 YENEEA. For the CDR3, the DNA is TGTGCCAGCAGCCAAGGACAGGGAGCGATAGAGACCCAGTACTTC. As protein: CASSQGQGAIETQYF.

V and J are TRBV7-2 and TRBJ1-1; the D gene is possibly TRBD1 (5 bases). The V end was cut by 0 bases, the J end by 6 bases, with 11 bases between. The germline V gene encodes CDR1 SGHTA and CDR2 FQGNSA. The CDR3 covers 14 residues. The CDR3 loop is CASSLAGRVPEAFF. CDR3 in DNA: TGTGCCAGCAGCTTAGCGGGCAGGGTTCCTGAAGCTTTCTTT.

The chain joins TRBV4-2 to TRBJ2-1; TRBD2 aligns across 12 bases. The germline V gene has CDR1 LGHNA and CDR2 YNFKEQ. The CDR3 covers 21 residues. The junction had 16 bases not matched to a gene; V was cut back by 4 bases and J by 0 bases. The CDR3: CASSRASLAGGGTSSYNEQFF. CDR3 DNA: TGTGCCAGCAGCCGAGCGAGTCTAGCGGGGGGGGGTACCAGCTCCTACAATGAGCAGTTCTTC.

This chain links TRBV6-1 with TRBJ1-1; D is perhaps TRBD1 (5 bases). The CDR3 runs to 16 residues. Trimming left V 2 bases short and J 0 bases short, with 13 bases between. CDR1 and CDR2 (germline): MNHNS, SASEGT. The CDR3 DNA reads TGTGCCAGCAGTGAACAGGGAACGGGCATGAACACTGAAGCTTTCTTT. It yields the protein CASSEQGTGMNTEAFF.

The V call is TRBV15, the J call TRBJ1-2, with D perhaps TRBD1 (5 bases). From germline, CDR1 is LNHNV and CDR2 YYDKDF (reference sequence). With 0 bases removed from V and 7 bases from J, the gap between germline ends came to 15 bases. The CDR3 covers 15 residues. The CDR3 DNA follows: TGTGCCACCAGCAGAGATCGGGGAGGGGTGTTTGGCTACACCTTC. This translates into CATSRDRGGVFGYTF.

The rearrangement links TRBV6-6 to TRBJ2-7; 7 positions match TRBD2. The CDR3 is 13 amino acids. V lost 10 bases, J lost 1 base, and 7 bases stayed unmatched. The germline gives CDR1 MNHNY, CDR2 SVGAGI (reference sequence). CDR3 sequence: CATRPGGSYEQYF. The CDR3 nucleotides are TGTGCCACCAGACCGGGGGGTTCCTACGAGCAGTACTTC.

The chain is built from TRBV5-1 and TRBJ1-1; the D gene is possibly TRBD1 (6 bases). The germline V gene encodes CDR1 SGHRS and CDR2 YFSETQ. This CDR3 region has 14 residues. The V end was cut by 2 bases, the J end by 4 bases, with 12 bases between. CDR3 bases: TGCGCCAGCAGCTTACAGGGAGGGGTCACTGAAGCTTTCTTT. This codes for CASSLQGGVTEAFF.

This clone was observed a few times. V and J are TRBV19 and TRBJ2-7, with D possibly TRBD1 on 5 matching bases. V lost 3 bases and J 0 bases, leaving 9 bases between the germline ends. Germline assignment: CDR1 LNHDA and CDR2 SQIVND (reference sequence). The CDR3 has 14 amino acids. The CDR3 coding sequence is TGTGCCAGTAGTATTATGGGGCACTCCTACGAGCAGTACTTC. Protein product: CASSIMGHSYEQYF.

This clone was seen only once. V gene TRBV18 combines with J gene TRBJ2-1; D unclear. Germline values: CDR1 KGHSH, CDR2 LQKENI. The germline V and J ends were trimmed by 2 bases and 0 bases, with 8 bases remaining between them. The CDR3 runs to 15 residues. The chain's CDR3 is CASSPGSSSYNEQFF. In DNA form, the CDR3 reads TGTGCCAGCTCACCAGGTTCCAGCTCCTACAATGAGCAGTTCTTC.

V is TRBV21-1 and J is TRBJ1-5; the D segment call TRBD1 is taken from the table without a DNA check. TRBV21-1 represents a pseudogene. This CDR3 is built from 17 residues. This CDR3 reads CASSQHAGQGPRQPQHF. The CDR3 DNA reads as TGTGCCAGCAGCCAGCACGCGGGACAGGGGCCGCGTCAGCCCCAGCATTTT.

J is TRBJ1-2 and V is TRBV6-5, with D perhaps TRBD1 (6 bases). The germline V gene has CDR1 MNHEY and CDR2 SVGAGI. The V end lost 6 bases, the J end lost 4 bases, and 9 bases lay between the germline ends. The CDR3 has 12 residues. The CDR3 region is CASRLQGYGYTF. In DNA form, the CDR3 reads TGTGCCAGCAGGCTACAGGGCTATGGCTACACCTTC.

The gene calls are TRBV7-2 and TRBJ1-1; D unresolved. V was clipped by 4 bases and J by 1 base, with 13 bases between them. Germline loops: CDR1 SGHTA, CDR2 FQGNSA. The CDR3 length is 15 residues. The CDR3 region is CASSYLAGANTEAFF. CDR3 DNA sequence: TGTGCCAGCAGCTACCTTGCGGGCGCGAACACTGAAGCTTTCTTT.

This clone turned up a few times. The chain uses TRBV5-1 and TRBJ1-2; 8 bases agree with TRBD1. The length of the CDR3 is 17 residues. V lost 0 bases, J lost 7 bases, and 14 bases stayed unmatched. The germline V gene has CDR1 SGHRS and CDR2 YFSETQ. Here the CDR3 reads CASSLGPGTGGSGGYTF. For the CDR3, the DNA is TGCGCCAGCAGCTTGGGGCCTGGGACAGGTGGAAGTGGTGGCTACACCTTC.

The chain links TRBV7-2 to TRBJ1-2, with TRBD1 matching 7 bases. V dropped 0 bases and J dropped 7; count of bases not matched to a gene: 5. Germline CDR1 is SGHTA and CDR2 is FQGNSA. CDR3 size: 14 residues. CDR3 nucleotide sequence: TGTGCCAGCAGCTTAGCGCGGGCAGGGGGTGGCTACACCTTC. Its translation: CASSLARAGGGYTF.

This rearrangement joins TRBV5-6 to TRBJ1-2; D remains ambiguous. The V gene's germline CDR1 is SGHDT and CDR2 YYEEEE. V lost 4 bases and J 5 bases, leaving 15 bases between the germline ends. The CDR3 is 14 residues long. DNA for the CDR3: TGTGCCAGCAGCCCATGGTTGGCTCAATATGGCTACACCTTC. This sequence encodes CASSPWLAQYGYTF.

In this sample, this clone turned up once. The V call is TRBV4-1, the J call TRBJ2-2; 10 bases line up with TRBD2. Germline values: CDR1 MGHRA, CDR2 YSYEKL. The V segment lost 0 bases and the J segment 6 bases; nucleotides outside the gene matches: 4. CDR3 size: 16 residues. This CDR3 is CASSQESTSGAGELFF. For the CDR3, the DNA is TGCGCCAGCAGCCAAGAGAGCACTAGCGGGGCCGGGGAGCTGTTTTTT.

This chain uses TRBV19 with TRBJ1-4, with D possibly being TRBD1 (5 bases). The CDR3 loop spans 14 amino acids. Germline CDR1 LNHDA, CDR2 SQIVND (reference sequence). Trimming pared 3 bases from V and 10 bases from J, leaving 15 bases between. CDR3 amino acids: CASSIGGDLGKLFF. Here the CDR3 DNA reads TGTGCCAGTAGTATTGGGGGGGACCTCGGAAAACTGTTTTTT.

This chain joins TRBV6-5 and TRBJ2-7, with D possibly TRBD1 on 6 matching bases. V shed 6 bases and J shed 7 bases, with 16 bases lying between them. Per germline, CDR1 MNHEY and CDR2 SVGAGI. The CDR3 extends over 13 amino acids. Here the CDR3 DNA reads TGTGCCAGCAGATTCCTCAGGGGTGGTGAGCAGTACTTC. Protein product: CASRFLRGGEQYF.

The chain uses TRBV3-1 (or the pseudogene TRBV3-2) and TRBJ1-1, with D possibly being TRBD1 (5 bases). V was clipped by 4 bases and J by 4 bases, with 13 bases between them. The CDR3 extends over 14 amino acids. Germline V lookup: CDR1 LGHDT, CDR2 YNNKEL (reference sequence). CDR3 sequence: CASSRRAGGTEAFF. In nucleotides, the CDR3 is TGTGCCAGCAGCCGAAGGGCGGGGGGCACTGAAGCTTTCTTT.